The 21 T cell receptor beta chains below come from one sample, sequenced in a study of T cells after yellow fever vaccination. In TCRdb, the 5' RACE reads were re-called with MiXCR into one record per CDR3 protein. The table lists some 320,000 distinct CDR3 sequences, 4.1% of them singletons. Sequenced material: PBMCs, taken 5 days after the yellow fever booster vaccination. The receptors come from a young man who received the YFV17D yellow fever vaccine.

This clonotype was seen a single time. The V gene is TRBV5-1, the J gene TRBJ2-2; weak D call: TRBD2 (6 bases). The CDR3 loop spans 16 amino acids. Trimming removed 3 bases at V and 1 base at J, with 13 bases between. Germline V gene lookup returns CDR1 SGHRS and CDR2 YFSETQ. The CDR3 here is CASSSPGGVNTGELFF. The CDR3 DNA follows: TGCGCCAGCAGCTCCCCCGGCGGGGTGAACACCGGGGAGCTGTTTTTT.

The J gene is TRBJ2-1, the V gene TRBV5-4; tentative D call: TRBD2 (7 bases). From germline, CDR1 is SGHNT and CDR2 YYREEE (reference sequence). This CDR3 is 15 amino acids long. With 7 bases removed from V and 0 bases from J, the gap between germline ends came to 14 bases. CDR3 nucleotide sequence: TGTGCCAGCGGGAGGGGGAGAAGCTCCTACAATGAGCAGTTCTTC. Translation gives CASGRGRSSYNEQFF.

This clonotype has only a few counts. The chain joins TRBV29-1 to TRBJ2-4, with a weak D call TRBD2 (7 bases). The V and J ends lost 2 bases and 8 bases respectively, with 13 bases between them. This CDR3 is built from 13 residues. Germline assignment: CDR1 SQVTM and CDR2 ANQGSEA. CDR3 protein: CSVERGGSDIQYF. In nucleotides, the CDR3 is TGCAGCGTTGAAAGGGGGGGGTCGGACATTCAGTACTTC.

Ten or more counts support this clonotype. The chain couples TRBV6-5 to TRBJ1-2, with TRBD1 identical over 7 bases. Germline loops: CDR1 MNHEY, CDR2 SVGAGI. Unmatched junction bases numbered 4, after V lost 2 bases and J lost 4 bases. The CDR3 extends over 14 amino acids. CDR3 sequence reads: CASSYRRQGYGYTF. DNA for the CDR3: TGTGCCAGCAGTTACCGGAGACAGGGCTATGGCTACACCTTC.

This clonotype appeared many times. The chain employs TRBV14 and TRBJ2-1; D unclear. Trimming cost V 2 bases and J 7 bases, with 18 bases left between them. Germline V gives CDR1 SGHDN, CDR2 FVKESK. The CDR3 contains 16 residues. The CDR3 sequence is CASSQNVRATGNEQFF. CDR3 nucleotide sequence: TGTGCCAGCAGCCAAAACGTTCGAGCTACCGGTAATGAGCAGTTCTTC. The whole variable domain, filled in from reference TRBV14 and TRBJ2-1, reads EAGVTQFPSHSVIEKGQTVTLRCDPISGHDNLYWYRRVMGKEIKFLLHFVKESKQDESGMPNNRFLAERTGGTYSTLKVQPAELEDSGVYFCASSQNVRATGNEQFFGPGTRLTVL.

This clonotype was detected a few times. This chain joins TRBV28 and TRBJ2-7, with D possibly being TRBD1 or TRBD2 (5 bases each). With 7 bases removed from V and 4 bases from J, the gap between germline ends came to 17 bases. Germline assignment: CDR1 MDHEN and CDR2 SYDVKM. The CDR3 covers 14 residues. CDR3 bases: TGTGCCAGCAAGGGGTCAGGGACCATTTACGAGCAGTACGTC. Translated: CASKGSGTIYEQYV.

The chain links TRBV7-9 to TRBJ2-7; 8 bases align to TRBD2. The CDR3 consists of 14 residues. CDR1 is SEHNR, CDR2 FQNEAQ, per germline (reference sequence). Trimming at V came to 2 bases and at J to 7 bases, leaving 7 bases not matched to a gene. The DNA of the CDR3 is TGTGCCAGCAGCTTATCCGGGGGGGCCGGGGAGCAGTACGTC. This codes for CASSLSGGAGEQYV.

This clonotype was picked up many times. V is TRBV20-1 and J is TRBJ2-1, with no clear D. CDR3 size: 15 residues. From germline, CDR1 is DFQATT and CDR2 SNEGSKA (reference sequence). Trimming took 1 base from V and 6 from J, leaving 16 bases between them. The CDR3 loop reads CSARVVGLRSNEQFF. CDR3 nucleotides: TGCAGTGCTAGAGTGGTTGGGCTACGGAGCAATGAGCAGTTCTTC.

This clonotype came up many times. The chain joins TRBV5-1 to TRBJ2-7, with 9 bases lining up with TRBD1. Germline V CDR1 and CDR2: SGHRS, YFSETQ. V lost 2 bases, J lost 6 bases, and 6 bases stayed unmatched. The CDR3 has 14 residues. The CDR3 bases are TGCGCCAGCAGCTTTCTTACAGGGGGCTCCGAGCAGTACTTC. It yields the protein CASSFLTGGSEQYF.

Comments on this clonotype: This may be a read error: a much more frequent sequence differs by one nucleotide. V usage is TRBV10-3 and J usage is TRBJ2-5, with D perhaps matching TRBD1 (6 bases). Per the germline V gene, CDR1 is ENHRY and CDR2 is SYGVKD. The CDR3 runs to 14 residues. The germline V and J ends were trimmed by 5 bases and 9 bases, with 19 bases remaining between them. The chain's CDR3 is CAISKVQGEEAQYF. In DNA, the CDR3 is TGTGCCATCAGTAAGGTACAGGGTGAGGAGGCCCAGTACTTC.

This clonotype was picked up many times. V usage is TRBV5-1 and J usage is TRBJ2-5; 8 bases agree with TRBD2. The CDR3 length is 15 residues. CDR1 and CDR2 from the germline V gene are SGHRS and YFSETQ. Trimming cost V 4 bases and J 5 bases; bases outside gene matches: 10. The CDR3 nucleotides read TGCGCCAGCAGCGTACTCGGGACTAGAGAGGAGACCCAGTACTTC. Translation: CASSVLGTREETQYF. The full variable domain, completed using reference TRBV5-1 and TRBJ2-5, is KAGVTQTPRYLIKTRGQQVTLSCSPISGHRSVSWYQQTPGQGLQFLFEYFSETQRNKGNFPGRFSGRQFSNSRSEMNVSTLELGDSALYLCASSVLGTREETQYFGPGTRLLVL.

In its sample, this clonotype was seen many times. This chain joins TRBV7-2 and TRBJ2-3; 9 bases align to TRBD1. The ends lost 5 bases at V and 5 bases at J; junction bases unmatched: 8. Germline CDR1 is SGHTA and CDR2 is FQGNSA. There are 15 residues in the CDR3. The CDR3 sequence is CASSLVGTGKDTQYF. The CDR3 DNA follows: TGTGCCAGCAGCCTAGTAGGGACAGGGAAAGATACGCAGTATTTT.

The rearrangement joins TRBV5-6 to TRBJ1-1; possibly TRBD1 for D (5 bases). V was trimmed by 1 base and J by 3 bases, leaving 10 bases between them. Germline V gene lookup returns CDR1 SGHDT and CDR2 YYEEEE. This CDR3 contains 14 residues. Here the CDR3 DNA reads TGTGCCAGCAGCTTGACCGACAGACACACTGAAGCTTTCTTT. Translation: CASSLTDRHTEAFF.

V and J are TRBV27 and TRBJ1-4; D uncertain. This CDR3 is built from 16 residues. The germline V gene has CDR1 MNHEY and CDR2 SMNVEV (reference sequence). Deletions cut 3 bases from V and 5 bases from J, with 16 bases between. CDR3 nucleotide sequence: TGTGCCAGCAGTTTCCTCGGCCACACCATAAATGAAAAACTGTTTTTT. This sequence encodes CASSFLGHTINEKLFF.

The chain couples TRBV10-3 to TRBJ2-7; 8 bases are shared with TRBD1. From germline, CDR1 is ENHRY and CDR2 SYGVKD. This CDR3 has 12 residues. V gave up 2 bases and J gave up 12 bases; unmatched junction bases: 6. The CDR3 sequence is CAISEQGAAPYF. CDR3 nucleotides: TGTGCCATCAGTGAGCAGGGGGCCGCTCCGTACTTC.

This clonotype occurred many times. This chain links TRBV18 with TRBJ2-7; perhaps TRBD1 as D (6 bases). Per germline, CDR1 KGHSH and CDR2 LQKENI. V lost 1 base and J 2 bases, leaving 6 bases between the germline ends. This CDR3 spans 13 amino acids. Here the CDR3 DNA reads TGTGCCAGCTCACCACAGGGGGCCTACGAGCAGTACGTC. It encodes CASSPQGAYEQYV.

The chain links TRBV5-6 to TRBJ2-7; 13 bases are a match to TRBD2. V gave up 9 bases and J gave up 3 bases; unmatched junction bases: 3. This CDR3 is 13 amino acids long. Germline V gene lookup returns CDR1 SGHDT and CDR2 YYEEEE. CDR3 nucleotides: TGTGCCAAGGGACTAGCGGGGTTCTACGAGCAGTACTTC. Protein: CAKGLAGFYEQYF.

V and J are TRBV7-2 and TRBJ1-6; no clear D gene. The V end lost 5 bases, the J end lost 4 bases, and 15 bases lay between the germline ends. Germline values: CDR1 SGHTA, CDR2 FQGNSA. The CDR3 totals 16 residues. The CDR3 here is CASSTFGRGYNSPLHF. The CDR3 DNA reads TGTGCCAGCAGCACCTTCGGCCGTGGTTATAATTCACCCCTCCACTTT.

A few counts support this clonotype. The chain joins TRBV12-3 or TRBV12-4 to TRBJ2-1, with a tentative D call TRBD2 (5 bases). This CDR3 spans 12 amino acids. The V end was cut by 3 bases, the J end by 8 bases, with 8 bases between. Here the CDR3 DNA reads TGTGCCAGCAGTTTCGGGGTCGATGAGCAGTTCTTC. This sequence encodes CASSFGVDEQFF.

The chain combines TRBV27 with TRBJ1-2, with D unclear. The CDR3 covers 14 residues. The V and J ends lost 3 bases and 6 bases respectively, with 14 bases between them. Germline CDR1 is MNHEY and CDR2 is SMNVEV (reference sequence). The CDR3 spells CASSFWPLRDGYTF. In nucleotides, the CDR3 is TGTGCCAGCAGTTTTTGGCCGTTGAGGGATGGCTACACCTTC.

There are many counts of this clonotype. The chain links TRBV18 to TRBJ2-3; D unresolved. Trimming cost V 8 bases and J 1 base, with 10 bases left between them. Germline assignment: CDR1 KGHSH and CDR2 LQKENI. The CDR3 covers 13 residues. This chain's CDR3 is CASSPPGTDTQYF. CDR3 coding DNA: TGTGCCAGCAGCCCTCCGGGCACAGATACGCAGTATTTT. The variable domain in full, completed from reference TRBV18 and TRBJ2-3, reads NAGVMQNPRHLVRRRGQEARLRCSPMKGHSHVYWYRQLPEEGLKFMVYLQKENIIDESGMPKERFSAEFPKEGPSILRIQQVVRGDSAAYFCASSPPGTDTQYFGPGTRLTVL.